This T cell receptor (beta chain) was obtained from a study of T cell changes during pregnancy in multiple sclerosis. Sequencing was performed with immunoSEQ multiplex PCR; in TCRdb, only in-frame clones are kept and a portion is missing. The data hold tens of thousands of clones, with 90% to 95% observed a single time. The CDR3 has 13 amino acids. Germline V gene lookup returns CDR1 LNHDA and CDR2 SQIVND (reference sequence). Trimming shortened V by 3 bases and J by 3 bases, and 9 bases separated the two germline ends. Specimen: peripheral blood, collected in the second trimester of pregnancy. This chain connects TRBV19 to TRBJ2-7; perhaps TRBD1 as D (6 bases). The source is a female donor in good health, enrolled as a control in a pregnancy study. This CDR3 reads CASSITGIYEQYF. The CDR3, as DNA: TGTGCCAGTAGTATTACAGGGATCTACGAGCAGTACTTC.